These 14 T cell receptor beta chains share one sample of origin, sequenced in a study of CD8+CD57+ T cells in acquired aplastic anemia. Genomic DNA was employed as the template in profiling TCR beta VDJ and CDR3. TCRdb fed the reads into MiXCR, producing one record per CDR3 protein. The repertoire holds 200,000 to 250,000 distinct CDR3 sequences, about a third seen once, with about 1.1% in the top ten. The sample comprised sorted CD4+, CD8+, or CD8+CD57+ T cells (not recorded which) from PBMCs. Receptors originate from a human donor in good health, serving as a control.

Remarks on this clonotype: Possible read error: a much larger clone is one base away. The rearrangement links TRBV9 to TRBJ2-3, with 10 bases fitting TRBD2. Germline loops: CDR1 SGDLS, CDR2 YYNGEE. The CDR3 sequence is 15 residues long. V lost 4 bases to trimming and J lost 5 bases; unmatched junction nucleotides: 7. The CDR3 bases are TGTGCCAGCAGCCGATTAGCGGGGGGCCTAGATACGCAGTATTTT. Translating it yields CASSRLAGGLDTQYF.

This clonotype was detected only a few times. J is TRBJ2-2 and V is TRBV9; unclear D gene. Germline CDR1 and CDR2: SGDLS and YYNGEE. The CDR3 consists of 12 residues. Trimming took 2 bases from V and 7 from J, leaving 6 bases between them. CDR3 in amino acids: CASSVHIGELFF. CDR3 DNA sequence: TGTGCCAGCAGCGTCCACATCGGGGAGCTGTTTTTT.

This clonotype was counted many times. This chain joins TRBV20-1 and TRBJ2-7, with TRBD2 matching over 7 bases. The CDR3 is made up of 13 amino acids. From germline, CDR1 is DFQATT and CDR2 SNEGSKA (reference sequence). J was trimmed by 3 bases and V by 5 bases; bases with no gene match: 7. The chain's CDR3 is CSAQTSPIYEQYF. CDR3 coding DNA: TGCAGTGCTCAGACTAGCCCCATCTACGAGCAGTACTTC.

This clonotype was counted many times. The chain carries TRBV24-1 and TRBJ2-6, with D uncertain. Deletions cut 1 base from V and 0 bases from J, with 6 bases between. From germline, CDR1 is KGHDR and CDR2 SFDVKD. CDR3 size: 16 residues. The chain's CDR3 is CATSDFGVSGANVLTF. In DNA, the CDR3 is TGTGCCACCAGTGATTTTGGGGTCTCTGGGGCCAACGTCCTGACTTTC.

This clonotype has ten or more counts. The chain has TRBV5-5 and TRBJ2-7, with a possible D match to TRBD1 (6 bases). V dropped 3 bases and J dropped 5 bases, with 18 bases sitting between them. The CDR3 covers 15 residues. The germline CDR1 and CDR2 sequences are SGHKS and YYEKEE (reference sequence). The CDR3 loop is CASSSPTGTLDEQYF. CDR3 in DNA: TGTGCCAGCAGCTCGCCGACCGGGACATTAGACGAGCAGTACTTC.

As for this clonotype: At one end the junction does not follow the germline gene, possibly because of a read error. The rearrangement uses TRBV5-5 and TRBJ1-1; no clear D. This CDR3 region has 13 residues. CDR1 and CDR2 (germline): SGHKS, YYEKEE (reference sequence). This CDR3 reads CASSLVAETEASF. CDR3 DNA sequence: TGTGCCAGCAGCTTGGTGGCGGAGACTGAAGCTTCCTTT. The full variable domain, in which reference TRBV5-5 and TRBJ1-1 provide the parts outside the CDR3, is DAGVTQSPTHLIKTRGQQVTLRCSPISGHKSVSWYQQVLGQGPQFIFQYYEKEERGRGNFPDRFSARQFPNYSSELNVNALLLGDSALYLCASSLVAETEASFGQGTRLTVV.

The chain links TRBV9 to TRBJ1-3; 7 nucleotides match TRBD1. Germline V gives CDR1 SGDLS, CDR2 YYNGEE. The CDR3 is made up of 16 amino acids. The trim removed 3 bases at V and 0 bases at J, leaving 6 bases unmatched. CDR3 bases: TGTGCCAGCAGCGCTCCGGGACAGATCTCTGGAAACACCATATATTTT. Its translation is CASSAPGQISGNTIYF.

The chain has TRBV5-1 and TRBJ1-2; 7 bases fit TRBD1. CDR3 length: 14 amino acids. With 4 bases clipped from V and 5 bases from J, the junction kept 8 bases outside the gene matches. CDR1 is SGHRS and CDR2 is YFSETQ in the germline V gene. CDR3 protein: CASSIGTVSYGYTF. CDR3 DNA: TGCGCCAGCAGCATAGGGACAGTGTCTTATGGCTACACCTTC.

The chain employs TRBV15 and TRBJ2-5; D possibly corresponds to TRBD2 (5 bases). Germline CDR1 and CDR2: LNHNV and YYDKDF (reference sequence). Trimming stripped 0 bases from V and 2 bases from J, with 13 bases between. The CDR3 is made up of 16 amino acids. CDR3 residues: CATSRDSVSGQETQYF. The CDR3 coding sequence is TGTGCCACCAGCAGAGACTCCGTGTCGGGGCAAGAGACCCAGTACTTC.

The chain is built from TRBV29-1 and TRBJ2-5, with TRBD2 identical over 12 bases. Germline V CDR1 and CDR2: SQVTM, ANQGSEA. Unmatched junction bases numbered 9, after V lost 3 bases and J lost 4 bases. The CDR3 has 16 amino acids. For the CDR3, the DNA is TGCAGCGTTGATGTGACTAGCGGGGGAGCCGGAGAGACCCAGTACTTC. Translation gives CSVDVTSGGAGETQYF.

This clonotype has more than one count but fewer than ten. V usage is TRBV12-3 or TRBV12-4 and J usage is TRBJ2-1; 14 bases align to TRBD2. This CDR3 comprises 19 residues. The junction had 15 bases not matched to a gene; V was cut back by 6 bases and J by 5 bases. CDR3 protein: CASRVTSGRALNANNEQFF. The DNA of the CDR3 is TGTGCCAGCAGGGTGACTAGCGGGAGGGCCCTCAACGCTAACAATGAGCAGTTCTTC.

This clonotype was seen a handful of times. The chain uses TRBV11-3 and TRBJ2-1, with 12 bases matching TRBD1. There are 14 residues in the CDR3. V lost 7 bases to trimming and J lost 6 bases; unmatched junction nucleotides: 4. CDR1 SGHNT and CDR2 YENEEA come from the germline V gene. The CDR3 sequence: CASTRDRGPNEQFF. CDR3 DNA sequence: TGTGCCAGCACCCGGGACAGGGGGCCCAATGAGCAGTTCTTC.

A note on this clonotype: A read error may explain this, as a much larger clone is one base away. The chain joins TRBV19 to TRBJ1-5; maybe TRBD1 (6 bases). The CDR3 is 18 residues long. The germline CDR1 and CDR2 sequences are LNHDA and SQIVND (reference sequence). The CDR3 sequence: CASNIASGSRGSNQPQHF. Here the CDR3 DNA reads TGTGCCAGTAATATAGCTTCAGGGTCGAGGGGGAGCAATCAGCCCCAGCATTTT.

Many counts were recorded for this clonotype. The chain joins TRBV4-1 to TRBJ2-5; D not resolved. CDR3 length: 15 amino acids. The V end lost 1 base, the J end lost 2 bases, and 11 bases lay between the germline ends. Germline CDR1 and CDR2: MGHRA and YSYEKL. DNA of the CDR3: TGCGCCAGCAGCCAAGTAAATAGGCCGCAAGAGACCCAGTACTTC. It is translated as CASSQVNRPQETQYF.